The TCR beta chain described here comes from a study of OX40 agonist ivuxolimab in advanced cancers. About the investigation overall: The costimulatory receptor OX40 (CD134) was targeted by ivuxolimab, a fully human IgG2 agonistic monoclonal antibody. Intravenous ivuxolimab was administered to patients every 2 weeks at six dose levels: 0.01, 0.1, 0.3, 1.5, 3 and 10 mg/kg. In the dose-escalation cohort, 70% to 90% of patients were male, and the mean age was 60 years with a range of about 20 to 90. Partial responses occurred in three dose-escalation patients: two with cutaneous melanoma and one with hepatocellular carcinoma. The point of sequencing TCRbeta in the periphery was to test whether ivuxolimab changed TCR sequence diversity and drove clonal T-cell expansion. Among the 50 to 55 dose-escalation patients, around 20 had hepatocellular carcinoma, roughly 15 melanoma, 9 renal cell carcinoma and 9 head and neck cancer. Prior anti-PD-1, anti-PD-L1 or anti-CTLA-4 therapy was permitted, and checkpoint inhibitors had been received by less than 45% of dose-escalation patients. The paper reports the monotherapy dose-escalation portion (N of about 47 patients) of the phase I ivuxolimab trial.

As for this clone: Its specific antigen is unknown. Nothing much larger sits one base from this clone, and base qualities are not available.

Trimming at the junction amounts to 2 bases on V and 5 bases on J, and the germline ends lie 14 bases apart. Reading the germline V gene (reference sequence) gives CDR1 SEHNR and CDR2 FQNEAQ. From its cysteine to its phenylalanine, the CDR3 spans 15 amino acids. CDR3 DNA only is kept here, 45 bases in frame from base 1. Patients with a history of autoimmune disease or receiving systemic immunosuppression were excluded from the trial. Peripheral blood for TCR sequencing was collected from all dose cohorts at baseline, on cycle 4 day 1, and on cycle 7 day 1. The samples were taken from a phase I, first-in-human, multicenter, open-label dose-escalation trial of ivuxolimab. Adults with locally advanced or metastatic melanoma, renal cell, hepatocellular, or head and neck squamous cell carcinoma were enrolled in the trial. Before TCR sequencing, CD4+ T cells and CD8+ T cells from peripheral blood were sorted into separate populations.

Points the paper makes about the study in general: Low levels of normalized T-cell clonal expansion were also shown by some nonresponding patients. Clonal expansion of both CD4+ and CD8+ blood T cells was observed from baseline to week 6 at doses 0.1 to 3.0 mg/kg. After ivuxolimab, more expanded clones were found on average in CD8+ T cells than in CD4+ T cells. Which antigens the clonally expanded peripheral T cells were specific for was not determined. In the 0.1-3.0 mg/kg groups, partial responders were among the patients with the lowest normalized peripheral clonal expansion, particularly in CD8+ T cells.

To sequence the TCRbeta CDR3 region, genomic DNA was isolated from the sorted cells. The immunoSEQ Assay was used to sequence the TCRbeta CDR3 regions. Imported from immuneACCESS, the table was reduced by TCRdb to in-frame sequences with V and J called. These copies leave out some clones; in studies compared against another copy, an unresolved V gene accounts for under half, and the cause of the remainder is not known. The sample table records 30,000 to 45,000 clones; around 89% of these occur just once. In total, the top ten clones hold 4% of the sample. The source was CD4+ or CD8+ T cells sorted from blood, collected in a trial of the OX40 agonist ivuxolimab. This clonotype was obtained from an adult with an advanced solid tumor such as melanoma, head and neck, liver or kidney cancer. The receptor chain draws on TRBV7-9 and TRBJ2-3, and possibly TRBD2, on 6 matching bases. The DNA is as follows: TGTGCCAGCAGCTTACTGGCGACTAGAGGAGATACGCAGTATTTT. The translation is CASSLLATRGDTQYF.